A selection of T cell receptor beta chains follows, all from one sample in a study of spatial heterogeneity in lung cancer. TCRdb analysed the 5' RACE reads with MiXCR anew, one entry per CDR3 protein. The sample includes 65,000 to 85,000 distinct CDR3 sequences, about a fifth of them seen just once. The sample was PBMCs, taken at surgery. These receptor sequences come from a male donor with early-stage non-small cell lung cancer. The CDR3 runs from the conserved cysteine through the conserved F or W.

V gene: TRBV2; J gene: TRBJ2-7; CDR3 protein: CASTPGSFSYEQYF
V gene: TRBV20-1; J gene: TRBJ1-2; CDR3 protein: CSARGVYPNYGYTF
V gene: TRBV7-2; J gene: TRBJ2-7; CDR3 protein: CASSLLADSSYEQYF
V gene: TRBV10-3; J gene: TRBJ2-7; CDR3 protein: CAISEPTRGGIYEQYF
V gene: TRBV11-3; J gene: TRBJ2-5; CDR3 protein: CASSLLAGMETQYF
V gene: TRBV28; J gene: TRBJ2-3; CDR3 protein: CASSQTDTQYF
V gene: TRBV12-3/TRBV12-4; J gene: TRBJ2-2; CDR3 protein: CASGNTGELFF
V gene: TRBV5-1; J gene: TRBJ2-6; CDR3 protein: CAVGQGDSGANVLTF
V gene: TRBV18; J gene: TRBJ1-1; CDR3 protein: CASSPPGTGAFF
V gene: TRBV9; J gene: TRBJ1-5; CDR3 protein: CASSVGGGPSQPQHF
V gene: TRBV9; J gene: TRBJ1-5; CDR3 protein: CASSVDSSNQPQHF
V gene: TRBV7-9; J gene: TRBJ2-3; CDR3 protein: CASERATDTQYF
V gene: TRBV28; J gene: TRBJ1-2; CDR3 protein: CASSLPLNGYTF
V gene: TRBV25-1; J gene: TRBJ2-5; CDR3 protein: CASRGGAQYF
V gene: TRBV29-1; J gene: TRBJ1-2; CDR3 protein: CSVEGNGYTF
V gene: TRBV14; J gene: TRBJ1-1; CDR3 protein: CASSQGIGTEAFF
V gene: TRBV12-3/TRBV12-4; J gene: TRBJ1-2; CDR3 protein: CASSRRDYGYTF
V gene: TRBV28; J gene: TRBJ2-7; CDR3 protein: CASRGSGAAYEQYF